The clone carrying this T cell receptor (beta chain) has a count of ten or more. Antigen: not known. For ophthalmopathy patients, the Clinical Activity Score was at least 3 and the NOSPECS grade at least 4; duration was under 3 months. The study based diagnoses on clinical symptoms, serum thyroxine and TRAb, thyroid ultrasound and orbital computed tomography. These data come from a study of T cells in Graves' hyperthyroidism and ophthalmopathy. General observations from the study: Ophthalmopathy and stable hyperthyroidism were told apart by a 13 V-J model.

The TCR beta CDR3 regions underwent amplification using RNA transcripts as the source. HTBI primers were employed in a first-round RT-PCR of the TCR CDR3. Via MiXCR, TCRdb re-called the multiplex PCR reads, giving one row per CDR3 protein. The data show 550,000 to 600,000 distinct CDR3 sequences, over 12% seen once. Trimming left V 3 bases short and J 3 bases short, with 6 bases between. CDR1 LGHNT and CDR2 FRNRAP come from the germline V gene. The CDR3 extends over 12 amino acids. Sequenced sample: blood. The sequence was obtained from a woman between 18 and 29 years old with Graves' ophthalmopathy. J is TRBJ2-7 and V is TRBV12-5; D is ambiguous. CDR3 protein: CASGFPDYEQYF. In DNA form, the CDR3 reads TGTGCTAGTGGTTTTCCAGACTACGAGCAGTACTTC.